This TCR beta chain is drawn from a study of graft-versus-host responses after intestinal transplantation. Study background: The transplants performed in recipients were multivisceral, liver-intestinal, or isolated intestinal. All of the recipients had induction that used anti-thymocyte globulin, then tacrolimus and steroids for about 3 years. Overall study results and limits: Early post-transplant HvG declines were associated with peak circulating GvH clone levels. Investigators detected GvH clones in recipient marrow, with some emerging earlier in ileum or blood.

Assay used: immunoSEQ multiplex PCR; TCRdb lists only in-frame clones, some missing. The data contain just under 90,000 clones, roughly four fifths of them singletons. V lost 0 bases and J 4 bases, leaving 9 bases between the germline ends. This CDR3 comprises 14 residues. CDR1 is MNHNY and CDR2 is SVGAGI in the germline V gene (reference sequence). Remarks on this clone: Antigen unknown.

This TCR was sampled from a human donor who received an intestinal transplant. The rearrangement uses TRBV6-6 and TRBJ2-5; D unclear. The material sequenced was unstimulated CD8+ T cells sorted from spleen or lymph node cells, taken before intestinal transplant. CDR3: CASSYSGYAETQYF. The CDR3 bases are TGTGCCAGCAGTTACTCGGGGTACGCAGAGACCCAGTACTTC.